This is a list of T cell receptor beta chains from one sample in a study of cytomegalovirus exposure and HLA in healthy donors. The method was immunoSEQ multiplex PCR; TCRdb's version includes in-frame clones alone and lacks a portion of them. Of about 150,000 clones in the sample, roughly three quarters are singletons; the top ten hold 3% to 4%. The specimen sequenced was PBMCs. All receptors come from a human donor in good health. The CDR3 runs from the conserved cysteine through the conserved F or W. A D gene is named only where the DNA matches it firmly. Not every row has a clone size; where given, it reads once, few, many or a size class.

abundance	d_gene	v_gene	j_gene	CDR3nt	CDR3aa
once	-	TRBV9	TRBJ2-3	TGTGCCAGCAGCGCAAGACTATCTAGCACAGATACGCAGTATTTT	CASSARLSSTDTQYF
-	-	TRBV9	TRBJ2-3	TGTGCCAGCAGCGTTGCCCCTACGAGGGGCACAGATACGCAGTATTTT	CASSVAPTRGTDTQYF
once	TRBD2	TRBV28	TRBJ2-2	TGTGCCAGCAGTGGGACTAGCGGGAGATTCGCGAACACCGGGGAGCTGTTTTTT	CASSGTSGRFANTGELFF
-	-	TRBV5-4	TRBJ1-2	TGTGCCAGCAGCTCCGAACTGCCTTCGAAGAGTCGTGGCTACACCTTC	CASSSELPSKSRGYTF
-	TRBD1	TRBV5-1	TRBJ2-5	TGCGCCAGCAGCCCCAGGGGGCGCCAAGAGACCCAGTACTTC	CASSPRGRQETQYF
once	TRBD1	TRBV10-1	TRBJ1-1	TGCGCCAGCAGTGACCATACAGGGGGCCTGTACACTGAAGCTTTCTTT	CASSDHTGGLYTEAFF
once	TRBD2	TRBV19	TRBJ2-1	TGTGCCAGTAGTATTGGGGCGGGAGTGTCGTTCTTC	CASSIGAGVSFF
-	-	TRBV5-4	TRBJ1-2	TGTGCCAGCAGCACCCCGGGATCCAGCTGGGGTGGCTACACCTTC	CASSTPGSSWGGYTF
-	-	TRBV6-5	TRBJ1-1	TGTGCCAGCAGTGTTTCAGGGCTTGCCAACACTGAAGCTTTCTTT	CASSVSGLANTEAFF
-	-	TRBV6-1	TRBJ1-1	TGTGCCAGCATTGTGGGGGCAGAAGCTTTCTTT	CASIVGAEAFF
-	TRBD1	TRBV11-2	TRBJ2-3	TGTGCCAGCAGCTTACGTTCTACAGGGGCAGATACGCAGTATTTT	CASSLRSTGADTQYF
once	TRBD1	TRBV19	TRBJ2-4	TGTGCCAGTAGTAGGACAGGGGCGATGGACATTCAGTACTTC	CASSRTGAMDIQYF